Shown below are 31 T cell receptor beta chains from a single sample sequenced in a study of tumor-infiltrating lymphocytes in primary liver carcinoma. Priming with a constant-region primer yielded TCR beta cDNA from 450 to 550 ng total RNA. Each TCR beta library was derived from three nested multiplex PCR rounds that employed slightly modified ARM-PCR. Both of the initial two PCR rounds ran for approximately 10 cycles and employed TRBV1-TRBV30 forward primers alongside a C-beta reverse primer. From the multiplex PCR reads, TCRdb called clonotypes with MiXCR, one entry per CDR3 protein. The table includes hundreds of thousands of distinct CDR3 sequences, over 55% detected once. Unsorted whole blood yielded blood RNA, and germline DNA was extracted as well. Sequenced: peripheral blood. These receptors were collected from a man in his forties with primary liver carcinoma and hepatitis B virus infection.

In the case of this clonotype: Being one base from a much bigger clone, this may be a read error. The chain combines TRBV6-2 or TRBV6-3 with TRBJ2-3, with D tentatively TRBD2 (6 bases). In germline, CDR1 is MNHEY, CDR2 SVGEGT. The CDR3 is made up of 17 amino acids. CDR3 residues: CASSYSSSGASTGTQYF. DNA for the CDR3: TGTGCCAGCAGTTACTCGAGTAGCGGTGCTAGCACAGGTACGCAGTATTTT.

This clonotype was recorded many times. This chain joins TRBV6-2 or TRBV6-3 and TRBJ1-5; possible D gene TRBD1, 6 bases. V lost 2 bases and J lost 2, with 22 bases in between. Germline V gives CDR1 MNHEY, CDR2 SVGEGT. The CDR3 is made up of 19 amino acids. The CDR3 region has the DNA TGTGCCAGCAGTTACACCATTACGGACACCAACAGGGGCAATCAGCCCCAGCATTTT. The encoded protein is CASSYTITDTNRGNQPQHF.

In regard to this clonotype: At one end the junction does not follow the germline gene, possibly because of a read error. Written as DNA, the CDR3 is TGCGTCAGCAGCAATGGAGGAAGCAATCAGCCCCAGCATTTT. Translating it yields CVSSNGGSNQPQHF. J is TRBJ1-5 and V is TRBV5-1; D gene unclear. This CDR3 region has 14 residues. Per the germline V gene, CDR1 is SGHRS and CDR2 is YFSETQ. Full variable domain (rest looked up from reference TRBV5-1 and TRBJ1-5): KAGVTQTPRYLIKTRGQQVTLSCSPISGHRSVSWYQQTPGQGLQFLFEYFSETQRNKGNFPGRFSGRQFSNSRSEMNVSTLELGDSALYLCVSSNGGSNQPQHFGDGTRLSIL.

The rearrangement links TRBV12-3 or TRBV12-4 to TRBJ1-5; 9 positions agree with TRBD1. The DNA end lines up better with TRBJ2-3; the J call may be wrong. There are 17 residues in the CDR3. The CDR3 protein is CASSTTGGAKGNQPQYF. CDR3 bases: TGTGCCAGCAGTACTACAGGGGGCGCAAAAGGCAATCAGCCCCAGTATTTT.

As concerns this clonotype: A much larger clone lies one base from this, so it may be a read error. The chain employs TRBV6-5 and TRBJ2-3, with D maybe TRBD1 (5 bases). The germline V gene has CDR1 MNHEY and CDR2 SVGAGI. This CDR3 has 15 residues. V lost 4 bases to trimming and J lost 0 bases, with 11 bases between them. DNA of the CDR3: TGTGCCAGCAGTTTAGGGGCATGGAGCACAGATACGCAGTATTTT. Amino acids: CASSLGAWSTDTQYF.

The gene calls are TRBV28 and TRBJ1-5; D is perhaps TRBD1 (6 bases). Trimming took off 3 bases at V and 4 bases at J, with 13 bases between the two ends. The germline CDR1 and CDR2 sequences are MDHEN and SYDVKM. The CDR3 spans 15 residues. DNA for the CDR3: TGTGCCAGCAGTTTGGGGGGGGCTCAGAATCAGCCCCAGCATTTT. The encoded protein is CASSLGGAQNQPQHF.

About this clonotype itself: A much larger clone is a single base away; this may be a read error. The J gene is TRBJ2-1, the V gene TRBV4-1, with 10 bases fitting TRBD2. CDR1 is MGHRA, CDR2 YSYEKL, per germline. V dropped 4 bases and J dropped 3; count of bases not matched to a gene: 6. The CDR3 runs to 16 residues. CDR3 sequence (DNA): TGCGCCAGCAGCCGGGGAAGCGGGAGGGACTACAATGAGCAGTTCTTC. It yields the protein CASSRGSGRDYNEQFF.

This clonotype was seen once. DNA of the CDR3: TGTGCCAGCACCATTGGCGGGGGGAACACCGGGGAGCTGTTTTTT. The encoded protein is CASTIGGGNTGELFF. The V call is TRBV11-3, the J call TRBJ2-2, with 7 bases that match TRBD2. CDR3 length: 15 amino acids. Losses at the gene ends were 7 bases for V and 1 base for J; bases not matched to a gene: 6. Germline V CDR1 and CDR2: SGHNT, YENEEA.

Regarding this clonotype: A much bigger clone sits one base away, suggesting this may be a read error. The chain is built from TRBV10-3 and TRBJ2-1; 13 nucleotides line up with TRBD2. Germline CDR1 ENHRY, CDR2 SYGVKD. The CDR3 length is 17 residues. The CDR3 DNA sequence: TGTGCCATCAGTGAGTGGAGACTAGCGGGAGGTCGCAATGTGCAGTTCTTC. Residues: CAISEWRLAGGRNVQFF.

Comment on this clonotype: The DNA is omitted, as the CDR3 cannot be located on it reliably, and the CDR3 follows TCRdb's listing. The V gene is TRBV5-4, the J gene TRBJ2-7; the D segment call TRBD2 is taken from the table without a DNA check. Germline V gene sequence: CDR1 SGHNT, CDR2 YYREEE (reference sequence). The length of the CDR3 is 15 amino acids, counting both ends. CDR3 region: CASSFGSGSSYEQCF.

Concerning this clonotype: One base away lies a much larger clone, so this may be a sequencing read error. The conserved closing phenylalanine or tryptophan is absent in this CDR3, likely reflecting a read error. This CDR3 is CASSQATRSRGTDTQYL. As DNA, the CDR3 is TGCGCCAGCAGCCAAGCTACGAGGAGCCGAGGCACAGATACGCAGTATCTT. The chain is built from TRBV4-1 and TRBJ2-3; D gene ambiguous. V was pared by 1 base and J by 1 base, with 15 bases between. The germline V gene encodes CDR1 MGHRA and CDR2 YSYEKL. This CDR3 is built from 17 residues.

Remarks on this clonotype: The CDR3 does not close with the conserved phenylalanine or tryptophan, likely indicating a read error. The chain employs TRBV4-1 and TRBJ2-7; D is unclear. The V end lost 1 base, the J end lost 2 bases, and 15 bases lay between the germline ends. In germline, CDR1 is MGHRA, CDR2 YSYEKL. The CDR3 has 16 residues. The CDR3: CASSQVSESNAYEQYS. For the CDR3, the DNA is TGCGCCAGCAGCCAAGTGTCAGAGAGCAATGCCTACGAGCAGTACTCC.

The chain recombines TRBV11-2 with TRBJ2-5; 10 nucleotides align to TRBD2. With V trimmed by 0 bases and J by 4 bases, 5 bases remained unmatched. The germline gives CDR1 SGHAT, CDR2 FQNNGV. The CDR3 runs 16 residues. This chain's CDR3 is CASSLEPSGSGETQYF. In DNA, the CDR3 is TGTGCCAGCAGCTTAGAACCTAGCGGGAGTGGAGAGACCCAGTACTTC.

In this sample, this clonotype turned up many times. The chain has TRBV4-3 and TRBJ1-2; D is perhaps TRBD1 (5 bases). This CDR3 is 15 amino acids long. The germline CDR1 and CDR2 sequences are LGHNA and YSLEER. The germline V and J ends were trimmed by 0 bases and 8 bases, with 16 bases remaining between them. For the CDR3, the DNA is TGCGCCAGCAGCCAAGAAGGGACGGGACTAGTCGGCTACACCTTC. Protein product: CASSQEGTGLVGYTF.

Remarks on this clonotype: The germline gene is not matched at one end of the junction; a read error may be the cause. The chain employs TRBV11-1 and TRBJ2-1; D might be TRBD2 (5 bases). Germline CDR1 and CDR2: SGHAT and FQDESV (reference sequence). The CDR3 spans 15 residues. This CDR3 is CASSGSSSSYNEEFF. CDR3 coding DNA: TGTGCCAGCAGCGGATCTAGCTCATCCTACAATGAGGAGTTCTTC.

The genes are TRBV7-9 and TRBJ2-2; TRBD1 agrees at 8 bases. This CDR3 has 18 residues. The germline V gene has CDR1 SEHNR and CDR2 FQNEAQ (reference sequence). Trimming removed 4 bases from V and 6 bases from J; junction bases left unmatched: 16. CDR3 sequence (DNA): TGTGCCAGCAGCTCCGACAGGGGAGAGGGCACCGGCGCCGGGGAGCTGTTTTTT. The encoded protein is CASSSDRGEGTGAGELFF.

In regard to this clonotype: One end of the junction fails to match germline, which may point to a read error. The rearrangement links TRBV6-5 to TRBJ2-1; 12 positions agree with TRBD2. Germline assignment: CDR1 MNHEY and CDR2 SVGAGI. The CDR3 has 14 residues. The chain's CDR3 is CATSPSGRADDQFF. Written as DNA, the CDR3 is TGTGCCACCAGTCCTAGCGGGAGGGCGGATGATCAGTTCTTC.

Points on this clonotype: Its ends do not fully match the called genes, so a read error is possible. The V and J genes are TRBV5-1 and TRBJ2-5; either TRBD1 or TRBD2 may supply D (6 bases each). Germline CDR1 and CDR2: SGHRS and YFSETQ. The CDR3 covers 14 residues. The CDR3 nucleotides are TGCGCCAGCTCTGAGGGGGGATGGCAAGAGACCCAGCACTTC. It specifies CASSEGGWQETQHF. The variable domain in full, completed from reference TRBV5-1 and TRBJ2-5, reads KAGVTQTPRYLIKTRGQQVTLSCSPISGHRSVSWYQQTPGQGLQFLFEYFSETQRNKGNFPGRFSGRQFSNSRSEMNVSTLELGDSALYLCASSEGGWQETQHFGPGTRLLVL.

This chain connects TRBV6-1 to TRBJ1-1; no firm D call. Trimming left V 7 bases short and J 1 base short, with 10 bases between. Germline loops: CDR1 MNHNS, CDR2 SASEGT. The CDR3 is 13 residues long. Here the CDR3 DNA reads TGTGCCAGCACTTGGGAGCCGAACACTGAAGCTTTCTTT. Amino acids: CASTWEPNTEAFF.

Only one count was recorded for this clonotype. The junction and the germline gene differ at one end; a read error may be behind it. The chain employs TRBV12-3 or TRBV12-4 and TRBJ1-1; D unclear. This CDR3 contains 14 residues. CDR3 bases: TGTGCCAGCAGCCTGAGCTACTTAAACACTGTAGCTTTCTTT. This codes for CASSLSYLNTVAFF.

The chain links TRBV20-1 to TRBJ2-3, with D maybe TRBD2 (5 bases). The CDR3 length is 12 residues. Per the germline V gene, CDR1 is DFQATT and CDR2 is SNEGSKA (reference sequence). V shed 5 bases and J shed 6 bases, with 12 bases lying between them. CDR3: CSAFRTGDTQYF. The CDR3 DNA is TGCAGTGCTTTCCGGACGGGGGATACGCAGTATTTT.

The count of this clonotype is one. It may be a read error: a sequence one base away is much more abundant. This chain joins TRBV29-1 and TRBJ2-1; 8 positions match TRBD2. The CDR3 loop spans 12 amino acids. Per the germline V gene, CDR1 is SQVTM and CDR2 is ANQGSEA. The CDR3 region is CSAGLAYDEQFF. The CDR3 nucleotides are TGCAGCGCTGGACTAGCCTACGATGAGCAGTTCTTC.

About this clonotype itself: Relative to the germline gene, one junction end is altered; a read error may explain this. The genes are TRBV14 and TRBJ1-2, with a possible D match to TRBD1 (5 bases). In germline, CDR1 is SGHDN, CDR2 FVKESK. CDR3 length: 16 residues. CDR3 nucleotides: TGTGCCAGTAGCCAAGATCGGGGCCGCCTGAGCTATGGCTACACCTTC. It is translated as CASSQDRGRLSYGYTF.

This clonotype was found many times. The CDR3 is CASSRKVDRTSGTLSSYNEQFF. DNA of the CDR3: TGTGCCAGCAGCCGAAAAGTCGATAGGACTAGCGGGACCCTGTCCTCCTACAATGAGCAGTTCTTC. The chain couples TRBV6-2 or TRBV6-3 to TRBJ2-1, with 12 bases fitting TRBD2. Germline loops: CDR1 MNHEY, CDR2 SVGEGT. V was pared by 6 bases and J by 0 bases, with 21 bases of the junction left unmatched. The CDR3 consists of 22 residues.

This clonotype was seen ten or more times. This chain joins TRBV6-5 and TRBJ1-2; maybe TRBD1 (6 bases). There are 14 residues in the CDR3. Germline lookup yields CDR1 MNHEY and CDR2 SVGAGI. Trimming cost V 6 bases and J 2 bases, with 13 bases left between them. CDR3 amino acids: CASSHRVGNYGYTF. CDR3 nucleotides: TGTGCCAGCAGCCACAGGGTTGGAAACTATGGCTACACCTTC.

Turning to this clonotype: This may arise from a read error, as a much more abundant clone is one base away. CDR3: CASNQTPNTEAFF. The CDR3 nucleotides are TGTGCCAGCAATCAGACACCGAACACTGAAGCTTTCTTT. The rearrangement joins TRBV6-1 to TRBJ1-1; no clear D. The CDR3 is made up of 13 amino acids. V was pared by 7 bases and J by 1 base, with 10 bases between. Germline loops: CDR1 MNHNS, CDR2 SASEGT.

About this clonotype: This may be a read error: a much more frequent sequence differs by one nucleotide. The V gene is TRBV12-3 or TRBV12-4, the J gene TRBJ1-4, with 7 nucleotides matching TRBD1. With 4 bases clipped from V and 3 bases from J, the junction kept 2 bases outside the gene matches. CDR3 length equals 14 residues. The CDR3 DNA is TGTGCCAGCAGTTCCGGACAGGCTAATGAAAAACTGTTTTTT. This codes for CASSSGQANEKLFF.

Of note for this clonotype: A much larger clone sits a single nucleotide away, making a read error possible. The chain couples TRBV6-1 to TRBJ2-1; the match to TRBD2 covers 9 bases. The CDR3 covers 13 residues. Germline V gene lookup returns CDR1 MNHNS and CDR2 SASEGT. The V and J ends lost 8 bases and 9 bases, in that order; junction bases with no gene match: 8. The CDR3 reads CASRPSGVSEQFF. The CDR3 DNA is TGTGCCAGCCGTCCTAGCGGGGTCAGTGAGCAGTTCTTC.

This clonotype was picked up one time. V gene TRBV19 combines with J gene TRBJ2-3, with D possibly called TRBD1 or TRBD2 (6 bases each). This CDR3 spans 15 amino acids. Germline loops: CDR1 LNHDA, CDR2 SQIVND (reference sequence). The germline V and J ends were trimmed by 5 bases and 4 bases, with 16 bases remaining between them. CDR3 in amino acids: CASSFPVGGPDTQYF. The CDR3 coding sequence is TGTGCCAGTAGTTTTCCTGTCGGGGGCCCAGATACGCAGTATTTT.

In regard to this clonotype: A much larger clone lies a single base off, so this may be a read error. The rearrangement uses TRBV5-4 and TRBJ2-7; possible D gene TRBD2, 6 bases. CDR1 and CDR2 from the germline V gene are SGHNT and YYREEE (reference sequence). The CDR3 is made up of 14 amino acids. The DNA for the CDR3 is TGTGCCAGCAACTTGGAGGGACTGGAAGACAAGCAGTACTTC. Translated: CASNLEGLEDKQYF.

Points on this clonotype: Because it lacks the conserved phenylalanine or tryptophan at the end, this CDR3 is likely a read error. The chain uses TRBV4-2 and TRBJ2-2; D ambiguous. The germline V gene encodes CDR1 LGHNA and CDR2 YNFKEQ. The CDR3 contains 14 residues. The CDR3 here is CASIQVFAIGELFL. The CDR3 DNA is TGTGCCAGCATCCAAGTATTTGCTATAGGGGAGCTGTTTCTT.